Listed below are T cell receptor beta chains from one sample, sequenced in a study of post-analysis software for immune sequencing data. MiXCR, run by TCRdb on the PCR reads, gives a single entry per CDR3 protein. Of around 150,000 distinct CDR3 sequences in the sample, 30% to 45% were seen once. The source was blood, collected after autologous hematopoietic stem cell transplantation. Source of these receptors: a girl aged 10-17 years with multiple sclerosis. CDR3s include the opening cysteine and the closing phenylalanine or tryptophan. A D gene is named only where the DNA matches it firmly. Expanded clones get a size class; other rows say once, few or many, or leave the size out.

14	NA	TRBV12-3/TRBV12-4	TRBJ2-3	NA	CASSWVAVTDTQYF	TGTGCCAGCAGTTGGGTGGCAGTCACAGATACGCAGTATTTT
16	TRBD1	TRBV7-6	TRBJ1-1	few	CASSLLVGQGNTEAFF	TGTGCCAGCAGCTTATTAGTGGGACAGGGAAACACTGAAGCTTTCTTT
13	NA	TRBV12-3/TRBV12-4	TRBJ1-1	NA	CASSLSRITEAFF	TGTGCCAGCAGTTTAAGCCGAATCACTGAAGCTTTCTTT
15	TRBD2	TRBV10-2	TRBJ2-7	NA	CASRGTSGASYEQYF	TGCGCCAGCAGGGGGACTAGCGGAGCCTCCTACGAGCAGTACTTC
14	TRBD2	TRBV20-1	TRBJ2-5	few	CSARGLAGYNEQYF	TGCAGTGCTAGAGGACTAGCGGGATACAATGAGCAGTACTTC
12	NA	TRBV13	TRBJ1-1	once	CASGAANTEAFF	TGTGCCAGCGGGGCGGCGAACACTGAAGCTTTCTTT
16	TRBD2	TRBV4-1	TRBJ2-3	NA	CASSHAGETSTDTQYF	TGCGCCAGCAGTCACGCGGGGGAGACTAGCACAGATACGCAGTATTTT
16	NA	TRBV7-2	TRBJ1-1	NA	CASSLGGGEPNTEAFF	TGTGCCAGCAGCTTAGGGGGGGGGGAGCCGAACACTGAAGCTTTCTTT
13	NA	TRBV6-2/TRBV6-3	TRBJ2-7	NA	CASRTGGRYEQYF	TGTGCCAGCAGAACCGGCGGTCGCTACGAGCAGTACTTC
12	NA	TRBV29-1	TRBJ2-1	NA	CGVADRLDEQFF	TGCGGCGTCGCCGACAGGCTAGATGAGCAGTTCTTC
15	TRBD1	TRBV11-3	TRBJ2-5	NA	CASSSGETGKETQYF	TGTGCCAGCAGCTCCGGCGAGACAGGGAAAGAGACCCAGTACTTC
13	NA	TRBV29-1	TRBJ2-7	many	CSVEWQGDHEQYF	TGCAGCGTTGAGTGGCAGGGAGACCACGAGCAGTACTTC
15	NA	TRBV7-2	TRBJ2-3	NA	CASTQEGGLSDTQYF	TGTGCCAGCACCCAGGAGGGGGGCCTCTCGGATACGCAGTATTTT
13	NA	TRBV20-1	TRBJ1-2	many	CSARASGIYGYTF	TGCAGTGCTAGAGCTTCGGGAATCTATGGCTACACCTTC
11	NA	TRBV30	TRBJ1-1	NA	CAWSWGDEAFF	TGTGCCTGGAGTTGGGGCGATGAAGCTTTCTTT
14	NA	TRBV5-1	TRBJ1-1	NA	CASSLKVGGTEAFF	TGCGCCAGCAGCCTGAAAGTCGGAGGCACTGAAGCTTTCTTT
15	NA	TRBV20-1	TRBJ2-7	NA	CSAPSAKGTYNEQYF	TGCAGTGCCCCGAGCGCAAAGGGTACCTACAATGAGCAGTACTTC
13	NA	TRBV6-5	TRBJ2-2	NA	CASSYSGFGELFF	TGTGCCAGCAGTTACAGCGGGTTCGGGGAGCTGTTTTTT
16	TRBD2	TRBV27	TRBJ2-7	NA	CASSFLGLAGSDEQYF	TGTGCCAGCAGTTTCCTGGGACTAGCGGGGTCCGACGAGCAGTACTTC
14	TRBD1	TRBV4-1	TRBJ1-2	NA	CASRTSGQTHGYTF	TGCGCCAGCAGGACCTCGGGACAGACACATGGCTACACCTTC
14	NA	TRBV5-1	TRBJ2-5	many	CASSLYPREETQYF	TGCGCCAGCAGCTTGTATCCCCGGGAGGAGACCCAGTACTTC
10	NA	TRBV27	TRBJ2-7	NA	CASSLGEQYF	TGTGCCAGCAGTTTGGGGGAGCAGTACTTC
16	TRBD2	TRBV20-1	TRBJ2-3	NA	CSAVVAGGRGTDTQYF	TGCAGTGCTGTCGTAGCGGGAGGTAGGGGAACAGATACGCAGTATTTT
16	NA	TRBV7-8	TRBJ2-7	NA	CASSLHRRGFSYEQYF	TGTGCCAGCAGCCTCCATAGGCGGGGTTTCTCCTACGAGCAGTACTTC
12	NA	TRBV7-9	TRBJ2-1	NA	CAGSLVGVEQFF	TGTGCCGGCAGCTTAGTAGGGGTTGAGCAGTTCTTC
17	TRBD1	TRBV2	TRBJ2-3	NA	CASSGHGQGAFTDTQYF	TGTGCCAGCAGTGGTCACGGACAGGGGGCGTTTACAGATACGCAGTATTTT
14	NA	TRBV5-1	TRBJ1-2	NA	CASSPSGANYGYTF	TGCGCCAGCAGCCCCAGCGGGGCTAACTATGGCTACACCTTC
17	TRBD2	TRBV6-6	TRBJ2-5	few	CASSYSPATGGLGEQYF	TGTGCCAGCAGTTACTCGCCCGCAACGGGAGGACTGGGGGAGCAGTACTTC
12	TRBD1	TRBV20-1	TRBJ1-2	NA	CSGDRVDYGYTF	TGCAGTGGGGACAGGGTAGACTATGGCTACACCTTC
13	NA	TRBV20-1	TRBJ1-2	NA	CSARVGVNYGYTF	TGCAGTGCTAGAGTGGGGGTTAACTATGGCTACACCTTC
11	NA	TRBV7-9	TRBJ2-1	few	CASRSGVEQFF	TGTGCCAGCAGGTCGGGAGTCGAGCAGTTCTTC
16	NA	TRBV4-3	TRBJ2-5	NA	CASSQYVGEAQETQYF	TGCGCCAGCAGCCAATACGTTGGGGAGGCCCAAGAGACCCAGTACTTC
14	TRBD2	TRBV20-1	TRBJ2-1	NA	CSASPLAGDNEQFF	TGCAGTGCTAGTCCTCTAGCGGGAGACAATGAGCAGTTCTTC
15	NA	TRBV6-4	TRBJ2-6	NA	CASSDSTAGANVLTF	TGTGCCAGCAGTGACTCGACAGCTGGGGCCAACGTCCTGACTTTC
15	NA	TRBV3-1	TRBJ1-4	NA	CASSLMTGSNEKLFF	TGTGCCAGCAGCCTGATGACGGGATCTAATGAAAAACTGTTTTTT
14	NA	TRBV10-3	TRBJ2-1	NA	CAISGSSSYNEQFF	TGTGCCATCTCAGGGTCGAGCTCCTACAATGAGCAGTTCTTC
16	TRBD1	TRBV28	TRBJ1-5	NA	CASSLDRGHSNQPQHF	TGTGCCAGCAGTTTGGACAGGGGGCATAGCAATCAGCCCCAGCATTTT
15	TRBD2	TRBV20-1	TRBJ2-1	few	CSARRAGGRYNEQFF	TGCAGTGCTCGGCGGGCGGGAGGGAGGTACAATGAGCAGTTCTTC